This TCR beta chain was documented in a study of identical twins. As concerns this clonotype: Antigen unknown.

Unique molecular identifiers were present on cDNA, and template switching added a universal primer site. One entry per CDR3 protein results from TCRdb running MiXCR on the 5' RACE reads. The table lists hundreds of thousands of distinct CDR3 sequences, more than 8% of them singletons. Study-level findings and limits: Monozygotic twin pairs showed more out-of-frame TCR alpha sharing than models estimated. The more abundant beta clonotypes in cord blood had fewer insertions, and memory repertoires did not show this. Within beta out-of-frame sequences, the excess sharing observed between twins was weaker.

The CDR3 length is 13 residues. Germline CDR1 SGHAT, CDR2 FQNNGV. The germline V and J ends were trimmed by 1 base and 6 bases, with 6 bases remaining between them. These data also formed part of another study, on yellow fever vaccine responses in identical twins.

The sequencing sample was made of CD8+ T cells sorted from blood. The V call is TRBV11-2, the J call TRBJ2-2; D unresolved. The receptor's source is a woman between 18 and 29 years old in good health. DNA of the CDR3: TGTGCCAGCAGCTTAGTGTTTCCCGGGGAGCTGTTTTTT. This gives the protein CASSLVFPGELFF.